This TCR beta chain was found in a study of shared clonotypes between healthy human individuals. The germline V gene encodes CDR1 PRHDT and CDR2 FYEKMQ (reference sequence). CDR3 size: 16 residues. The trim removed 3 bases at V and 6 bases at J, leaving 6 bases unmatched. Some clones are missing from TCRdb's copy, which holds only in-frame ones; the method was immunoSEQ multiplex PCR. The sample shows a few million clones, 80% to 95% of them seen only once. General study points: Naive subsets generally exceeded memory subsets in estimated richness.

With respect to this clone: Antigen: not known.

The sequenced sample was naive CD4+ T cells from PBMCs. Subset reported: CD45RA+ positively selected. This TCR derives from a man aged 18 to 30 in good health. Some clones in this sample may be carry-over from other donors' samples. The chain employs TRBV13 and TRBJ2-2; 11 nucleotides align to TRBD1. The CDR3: CASSFEGTGGSGELFF. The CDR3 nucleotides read TGTGCCAGCAGCTTTGAGGGGACAGGGGGTTCCGGGGAGCTGTTTTTT. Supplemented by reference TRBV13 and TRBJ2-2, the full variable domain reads AAGVIQSPRHLIKEKRETATLKCYPIPRHDTVYWYQQGPGQDPQFLISFYEKMQSDKGSIPDRFSAQQFSDYHSELNMSSLELGDSALYFCASSFEGTGGSGELFFGEGSRLTVL.